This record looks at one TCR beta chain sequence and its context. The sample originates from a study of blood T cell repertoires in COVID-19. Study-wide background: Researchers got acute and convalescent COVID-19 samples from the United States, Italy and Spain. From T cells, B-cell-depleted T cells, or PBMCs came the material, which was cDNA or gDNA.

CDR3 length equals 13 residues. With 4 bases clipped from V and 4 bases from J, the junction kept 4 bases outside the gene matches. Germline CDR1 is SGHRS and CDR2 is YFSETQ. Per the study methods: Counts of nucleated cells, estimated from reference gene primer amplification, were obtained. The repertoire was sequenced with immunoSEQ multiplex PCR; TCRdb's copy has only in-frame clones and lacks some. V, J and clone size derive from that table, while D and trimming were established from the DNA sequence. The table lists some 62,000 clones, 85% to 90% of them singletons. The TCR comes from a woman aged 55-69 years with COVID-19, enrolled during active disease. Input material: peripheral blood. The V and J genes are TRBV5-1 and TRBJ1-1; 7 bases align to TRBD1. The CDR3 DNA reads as TGCGCCAGCAGCCTCGACAGGGTCACTGAAGCTTTCTTT. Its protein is CASSLDRVTEAFF.